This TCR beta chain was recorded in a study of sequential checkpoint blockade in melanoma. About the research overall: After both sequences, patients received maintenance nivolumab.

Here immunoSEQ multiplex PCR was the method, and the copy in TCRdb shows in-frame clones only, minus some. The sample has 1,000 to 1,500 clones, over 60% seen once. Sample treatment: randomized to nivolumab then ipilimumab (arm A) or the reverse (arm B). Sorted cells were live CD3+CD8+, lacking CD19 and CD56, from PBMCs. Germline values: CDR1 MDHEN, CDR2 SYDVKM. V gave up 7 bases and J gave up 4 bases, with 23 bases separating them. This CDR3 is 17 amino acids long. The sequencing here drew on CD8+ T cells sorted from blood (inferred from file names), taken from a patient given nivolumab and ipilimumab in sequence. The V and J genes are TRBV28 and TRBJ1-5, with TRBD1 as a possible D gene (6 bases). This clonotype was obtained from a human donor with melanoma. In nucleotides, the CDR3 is TGTGCCAGCAATTCCCAGTGGAGGGGAGGGGGTAATCAGCCCCAGCATTTT. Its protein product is CASNSQWRGGGNQPQHF.